There are many counts of the clone carrying this T cell receptor (beta chain). TCRdb recomputed calls from the 5' RACE reads with MiXCR, one row per CDR3 protein. The table includes about 320,000 distinct CDR3 sequences, 13% to 15% detected once. These data belong to a study of T-cell memory formation after mild COVID-19. The sequencing input was PBMCs or a T cell subset sorted from them (not recorded which). The sequence came from a man in his late teens or twenties who had mild COVID-19 (a few samples of this study predate the infection). Cell type and time point are not known.

CDR3 residues: CASAGNEALYEQYF. In DNA, the CDR3 is TGCGCCAGTGCAGGAAACGAGGCGCTCTACGAGCAGTACTTC. The V gene is TRBV5-1, the J gene TRBJ2-7, with unresolved D. From germline, CDR1 is SGHRS and CDR2 YFSETQ. The CDR3 length is 14 residues. Trimming cost V 8 bases and J 3 bases, with 18 bases left between them.